These 13 T cell receptor beta chains were all obtained from the same sample, sequenced in a study of spatial heterogeneity in lung cancer. Regarding time point: sample taken at primary tumor resection. No antigen has been assigned to these receptors. Study-level points and caveats: Expanded intratumoral alpha and beta TCR counts tracked tumor mutation counts.

One entry per CDR3 protein results from TCRdb running MiXCR on the 5' RACE reads. This sample has 15,000 to 20,000 distinct CDR3 sequences, with 9.5% to 10% found just once. The sequencing used lung tumor tissue, collected at surgery. Receptor source: a female donor with early-stage non-small cell lung cancer.

To note about this clonotype: As an off-target read in a library built for alpha chains, this beta chain has a frequency of little significance. The CDR3 sequence: CASSQRGAGELFF. The CDR3 region has the DNA TGTGCCAGCAGCCAACGGGGTGCCGGGGAGCTGTTTTTT. This chain joins TRBV3-1 and TRBJ2-2; tentative D call: TRBD2 (5 bases). Germline V CDR1 and CDR2: LGHDT, YNNKEL (reference sequence). Trimming stripped 2 bases from V and 6 bases from J, with 7 bases between. The CDR3 sequence is 13 residues long. The full variable domain, its missing parts supplied by reference TRBV3-1 and TRBJ2-2, is DTAVSQTPKYLVTQMGNDKSIKCEQNLGHDTMYWYKQDSKKFLKIMFSYNNKELIINETVPNRFSPKSPDKAHLNLHINSLELGDSAVYFCASSQRGAGELFFGEGSRLTVL.

This clonotype was seen many times. A library made for alpha chains picked up this beta chain off target, so its size means little. The chain links TRBV28 to TRBJ2-7; D may be TRBD1 (6 bases). V was pared by 5 bases and J by 5 bases, with 13 bases between. CDR1 and CDR2 from the germline V gene are MDHEN and SYDVKM. This CDR3 region has 13 residues. In DNA, the CDR3 is TGTGCCAGCAGTCAAGGCGGACAGCACGAGCAGTACTTC. Translating gives CASSQGGQHEQYF.

This clonotype showed up many times. This beta chain is a stray read from a library made for alpha chains; its abundance is not meaningful. The chain links TRBV25-1 to TRBJ1-3, with TRBD1 as a possible D gene (5 bases). The germline V gene has CDR1 MGHDK and CDR2 SYGVNS. The CDR3 sequence is 14 residues long. Trimming took off 6 bases at V and 0 bases at J, with 9 bases between the two ends. CDR3 protein: CASRGDGSGNTIYF. DNA of the CDR3: TGTGCCAGCAGGGGGGACGGCTCTGGAAACACCATATATTTT. Based on the CDR3 plus reference TRBV25-1 and TRBJ1-3, the full variable domain is EADIYQTPRYLVIGTGKKITLECSQTMGHDKMYWYQQDPGMELHLIHYSYGVNSTEKGDLSSESTVSRIRTEHFPLTLESARPSHTSQYLCASRGDGSGNTIYFGEGSWLTVV.

The table lists this clonotype with many counts. Being off target in a library aimed at alpha chains, this beta chain has a size of little meaning. The chain carries TRBV4-3 and TRBJ1-6; possible D gene TRBD1, 6 bases. The CDR3 runs to 14 residues. CDR1 is LGHNA and CDR2 is YSLEER in the germline V gene. Trimming removed 0 bases at V and 7 bases at J, with 7 bases between. The CDR3 DNA sequence: TGCGCCAGCAGCCAAGAGGGGGCGAATTCACCCCTCCACTTT. Protein sequence: CASSQEGANSPLHF.

This clonotype was seen only a few times. Because this beta chain is a stray read in a library intended to capture alpha chains, its abundance should not be given much weight. The CDR3 region has the DNA TGTGCCAGCAGTCAGAGGACAGGGGGAGGGCAGCCCCAGCATTTT. It is translated as CASSQRTGGGQPQHF. V gene TRBV12-3 or TRBV12-4 combines with J gene TRBJ1-5, with 10 bases matching TRBD1. V was pared by 5 bases and J by 7 bases, with 8 bases of the junction left unmatched. The CDR3 runs 15 residues.

A few counts support this clonotype. This beta chain was picked up by a library intended for alpha chains and is off target, so its count carries little meaning. The chain is built from TRBV7-2 and TRBJ1-3; 7 positions match TRBD1. From germline, CDR1 is SGHTA and CDR2 FQGNSA. Losses at the gene ends were 5 bases for V and 5 bases for J; bases not matched to a gene: 6. This CDR3 region has 14 residues. Here the CDR3 reads CASSIDRARNTIYF. The CDR3 nucleotides read TGTGCCAGCAGCATCGACAGGGCCCGAAACACCATATATTTT. Variable domain in full (rest from reference TRBV7-2 and TRBJ1-3): GAGVSQSPSNKVTEKGKDVELRCDPISGHTALYWYRQSLGQGLEFLIYFQGNSAPDKSGLPSDRFSAERTGGSVSTLTIQRTQQEDSAVYLCASSIDRARNTIYFGEGSWLTVV.

This clonotype was picked up many times. Since the library was made to target alpha chains, this beta chain is a stray read and its abundance is not meaningful. CDR3 DNA sequence: TGTGCCAGCAGCCTAGGCCCCGGTGGCTACACCTTC. Its protein product is CASSLGPGGYTF. V gene TRBV9 combines with J gene TRBJ1-2, with D hard to call. The CDR3 covers 12 residues. Trimming cost V 4 bases and J 7 bases, with 11 bases left between them. Germline CDR1 reads SGDLS; CDR2 reads YYNGEE.

With respect to this clonotype: The size of this beta chain means little, since it is a stray read in a library made for alpha chains. The rearrangement uses TRBV27 and TRBJ2-7; 9 bases are a match to TRBD1. From germline, CDR1 is MNHEY and CDR2 SMNVEV (reference sequence). V shed 5 bases and J 5 bases; nucleotides not matched to a gene: 10. CDR3 length: 15 residues. CDR3 nucleotide sequence: TGTGCCAGCAGTCGCTCCGGACAGGGGAGAAACGAGCAGTACTTC. Translated, it gives CASSRSGQGRNEQYF.

As for this clonotype: This beta chain came through as a stray read in a library set up for alpha chains, and its size says little. The gene calls are TRBV7-8 and TRBJ1-5, with D unclear. Trimming cost V 1 base and J 4 bases, with 5 bases left between them. The CDR3 is 13 residues long. Germline V CDR1 and CDR2: SGHVS, FQNEAQ. Here the CDR3 DNA reads TGTGCCAGCAGCTTAGTGGGAAATCAGCCCCAGCATTTT. Protein product: CASSLVGNQPQHF.

This clonotype is medium-sized (0.01 to 0.1%). This beta chain represents an off-target read in a library built for alpha chains; its size is of limited meaning. This chain joins TRBV9 and TRBJ1-1; D is undetermined. Between the trimmed V and J ends, which lost 3 bases and 1 base, there was a span of 7 bases. Germline lookup yields CDR1 SGDLS and CDR2 YYNGEE. The CDR3 covers 13 residues. CDR3 protein: CASSAAENTEAFF. CDR3 DNA: TGTGCCAGCAGCGCCGCCGAGAACACTGAAGCTTTCTTT.

This clonotype was observed at least ten times. This beta chain lies outside the target of a library built for alpha chains; its clone size means little. The genes are TRBV25-1 and TRBJ2-3, with 7 bases matching TRBD2. The CDR3 length is 18 residues. The germline V gene encodes CDR1 MGHDK and CDR2 SYGVNS. Germline trimming cut 4 bases from V and 0 bases from J; bases unmatched to any gene: 13. The CDR3 reads CASSGGGAGFSSTDTQYF. The CDR3 region has the DNA TGTGCCAGCAGTGGGGGGGGAGCGGGTTTCTCTAGCACAGATACGCAGTATTTT.

This clonotype has a count of ten or more. A library made for alpha chains picked up this beta chain off target, so its size means little. This rearrangement joins TRBV29-1 to TRBJ2-3; 7 bases agree with TRBD1. Germline CDR1 SQVTM, CDR2 ANQGSEA. This CDR3 comprises 15 residues. V gave up 4 bases and J gave up 2 bases; unmatched junction bases: 9. In DNA form, the CDR3 reads TGCAGCGTTGTGGGGACAGCCTCCACCACAGATACGCAGTATTTT. Translated: CSVVGTASTTDTQYF.

This clonotype rates as medium-sized. This beta chain represents an off-target read in a library built for alpha chains; its size is of limited meaning. The chain joins TRBV7-2 to TRBJ2-4; 10 bases align to TRBD2. This CDR3 has 16 amino acids. The V gene end was trimmed by 7 bases and the J gene end by 4 bases; junction bases not matched to a gene: 10. Germline V gene sequence: CDR1 SGHTA, CDR2 FQGNSA. The CDR3 is CASTIIGLAAKNIQYF. In DNA form, the CDR3 reads TGTGCCAGCACCATTATCGGACTAGCGGCTAAAAACATTCAGTACTTC.